The 16 T cell receptor beta chains below all came from one sample that was sequenced in a study of T cells after posttransplantation cyclophosphamide (dated by TCRdb to the mid-2010s). The treatment or condition label corresponds to: high-dose cyclophosphamide on days +3 and +4 as single-agent GVHD prophylaxis. Busulfan and fludarabine conditioning, a related or unrelated marrow graft, and cyclophosphamide on days +3 and +4 were given to PTCy patients. The library was obtained by the immunoSEQ multiplex PCR assay. Imported from immuneACCESS, the table was reduced by TCRdb to in-frame sequences with V and J called. These copies leave out some clones; in studies compared against another copy, an unresolved V gene accounts for under half, and the cause of the remainder is not known. The sample has 2,500 to 3,000 clones on record, with no singletons. Together, the top ten hold roughly 10% of the sample.

Specimen: PBMCs, collected 32 days after allogeneic stem cell transplant with posttransplant cyclophosphamide. These receptors were taken from a female patient aged 50 to 65 who received an allogeneic stem cell transplant from a related donor, was CMV-positive, and had no GVHD. Some T cells may be donor cells from the graft after a transplant.

In this sample, this clone is medium-sized. The rearrangement uses TRBV12-3 or TRBV12-4 and TRBJ2-2, with D perhaps matching TRBD2 (7 bases). Deletions cut 1 base from V and 14 bases from J, with 11 bases between. The CDR3 length is 12 residues. In nucleotides, the CDR3 is TGTGCCAGCAGTTTAGGGGGAGGGGGACTGTTTTTT. Protein: CASSLGGGGLFF.

This clone was picked up many times. This chain joins TRBV5-5 and TRBJ1-1; perhaps TRBD1 as D (6 bases). The CDR3 has 12 amino acids. Deletions cut 9 bases from V and 5 bases from J, with 14 bases between. CDR1 and CDR2 from the germline V gene are SGHKS and YYEKEE (reference sequence). The CDR3 loop is CATGDMYTEAFF. The CDR3 DNA is TGTGCCACAGGGGACATGTATACTGAAGCTTTCTTT. The whole variable domain, remainder taken from reference TRBV5-5 and TRBJ1-1, is DAGVTQSPTHLIKTRGQQVTLRCSPISGHKSVSWYQQVLGQGPQFIFQYYEKEERGRGNFPDRFSARQFPNYSSELNVNALLLGDSALYLCATGDMYTEAFFGQGTRLTVV.

Ten or more counts support this clone. The chain joins TRBV29-1 to TRBJ2-6; 8 bases match TRBD2. After removal of 7 bases from V and 3 bases from J, the junction contained 8 bases not matched to a gene. The CDR3 extends over 15 amino acids. Germline loops: CDR1 SQVTM, CDR2 ANQGSEA. In DNA form, the CDR3 reads TGCAGCGCCGGGCCCGGGGGGGTTGGGGCCAACGTCCTGACTTTC. Translation: CSAGPGGVGANVLTF. The full variable domain, completed using reference TRBV29-1 and TRBJ2-6, is SAVISQKPSRDICQRGTSLTIQCQVDSQVTMMFWYRQQPGQSLTLIATANQGSEATYESGFVIDKFPISRPNLTFSTLTVSNMSPEDSSIYLCSAGPGGVGANVLTFGAGSRLTVL.

This clone is medium-sized in the sample. The gene calls are TRBV5-4 and TRBJ2-7; 7 positions agree with TRBD2. The ends lost 5 bases at V and 7 bases at J; junction bases unmatched: 18. Germline V gene lookup returns CDR1 SGHNT and CDR2 YYREEE (reference sequence). The CDR3 is 16 residues long. The CDR3 sequence: CASRLRSSGFREEQYF. CDR3 nucleotide sequence: TGTGCCAGCAGACTGAGGTCTAGCGGCTTCCGCGAAGAGCAGTACTTC.

At least ten counts were recorded for this clone. The rearrangement uses TRBV5-1 and TRBJ2-2; 8 bases line up with TRBD2. Germline CDR1 reads SGHRS; CDR2 reads YFSETQ. The CDR3 spans 16 residues. V shed 4 bases, J shed 4 bases, and the junction held 9 bases outside the gene matches. In DNA form, the CDR3 reads TGCGCCAGCAGCCTTGGGACTAGTGACGGCACCGGGGAGCTGTTTTTT. Amino acids: CASSLGTSDGTGELFF.

Ten or more counts support this clone. This chain uses TRBV12-3 or TRBV12-4 with TRBJ2-7, with D hard to call. Trimming stripped 5 bases from V and 3 bases from J, with 8 bases between. The CDR3 has 12 amino acids. CDR3 nucleotides: TGTGCCAGCAGTCCCACTTACTACGAGCAGTACTTC. Translated, it gives CASSPTYYEQYF.

This clone came up many times. The chain's CDR3 is CASSPLPYAGEAFF. CDR3 nucleotides: TGTGCCAGCTCACCGTTACCCTACGCAGGCGAAGCTTTCTTT. The V and J genes are TRBV18 and TRBJ1-1; the D is unclear. The CDR3 is 14 amino acids. Trimming removed 3 bases from V and 8 bases from J, with 16 bases in between. Germline V gives CDR1 KGHSH, CDR2 LQKENI.

This clone was found many times. The V and J genes are TRBV19 and TRBJ1-6; 10 bases fit TRBD1. V lost 8 bases to trimming and J lost 7 bases; unmatched junction nucleotides: 2. This CDR3 has 13 residues. Germline CDR1 and CDR2: LNHDA and SQIVND (reference sequence). The CDR3 sequence: CASGQGGNSPLHF. CDR3 nucleotide sequence: TGTGCCAGTGGACAGGGGGGGAATTCACCCCTCCACTTT.

Many counts were recorded for this clone. The chain links TRBV30 to TRBJ2-3, with TRBD2 matching 8 bases. The CDR3 extends over 15 amino acids. Germline V gives CDR1 GTSNPN, CDR2 SVGIG (reference sequence). The V and J ends lost 2 bases and 2 bases, in that order; junction bases with no gene match: 6. CDR3 sequence (DNA): TGTGCCTGGAGTCTCCTCGGGGGGGCCACAGATACGCAGTATTTT. This encodes CAWSLLGGATDTQYF.

This clone was recorded many times. The rearrangement joins TRBV5-1 to TRBJ2-7, with 14 positions matching TRBD2. The germline V gene encodes CDR1 SGHRS and CDR2 YFSETQ. The CDR3 contains 15 residues. J lost 4 bases, V lost 3 bases, and 3 bases had no gene match. For the CDR3, the DNA is TGCGCCAGCAGCTGGACTAGCGGGGGGACTTACGAGCAGTACTTC. Protein product: CASSWTSGGTYEQYF.

Ten or more counts support this clone. CDR3 nucleotides: TGTGCCAGCTCCCGTCCGACTAGCGGGAGAAACGAGCAGTACTTC. Translation: CASSRPTSGRNEQYF. V is TRBV11-2 and J is TRBJ2-7, with 12 bases fitting TRBD2. Trimming cost V 8 bases and J 5 bases; bases outside gene matches: 10. The germline V gene encodes CDR1 SGHAT and CDR2 FQNNGV. CDR3 length: 15 residues.

This clone occurred many times. The V call is TRBV18, the J call TRBJ2-7; D is perhaps TRBD1 (6 bases). The CDR3 has 16 residues. Trimming left V 4 bases short and J 0 bases short, with 16 bases between. The germline V gene has CDR1 KGHSH and CDR2 LQKENI. The CDR3 sequence: CASSRAGTISSYEQYF. Written as DNA, the CDR3 is TGTGCCAGCTCACGAGCTGGGACAATCAGCTCCTACGAGCAGTACTTC.

By sample fraction, this clone is medium-sized. The rearrangement uses TRBV7-9 and TRBJ2-1; D perhaps matches TRBD1 (6 bases). V lost 6 bases and J lost 2, with 14 bases in between. The CDR3 has 15 residues. Germline lookup yields CDR1 SEHNR and CDR2 FQNEAQ (reference sequence). The CDR3 spells CASSRWTATYNEQFF. DNA for the CDR3: TGTGCCAGCAGTAGATGGACAGCAACCTACAATGAGCAGTTCTTC.

The table lists this clone with a few counts. J is TRBJ2-3 and V is TRBV25-1; D not certain. Looked up from germline, CDR1 is MGHDK and CDR2 is SYGVNS. The CDR3 contains 18 residues. With 1 base removed from V and 2 bases from J, the gap between germline ends came to 19 bases. Here the CDR3 DNA reads TGTGCCAGCAGTGAATTGATCATGGCACCAAACCCCACAGATACGCAGTATTTT. This translates into CASSELIMAPNPTDTQYF.

The table lists this clone with many counts. This chain joins TRBV25-1 and TRBJ1-1; 9 nucleotides match TRBD1. The CDR3 is made up of 15 amino acids. The J segment lost 1 base and the V segment lost 2 bases, leaving 2 bases of the junction unmatched. Germline loops: CDR1 MGHDK, CDR2 SYGVNS. The DNA of the CDR3 is TGTGCCAGCAGTGAACCGGGACAGGGGAACACTGAAGCTTTCTTT. Its translation is CASSEPGQGNTEAFF.

By its share, this clone is medium-sized. V usage is TRBV4-1 and J usage is TRBJ1-4; D gene unclear. Germline V gene lookup returns CDR1 MGHRA and CDR2 YSYEKL. CDR3 length: 16 amino acids. V dropped 1 base and J dropped 8 bases, with 17 bases sitting between them. CDR3 residues: CASSQGLPPREEKLFF. In DNA form, the CDR3 reads TGCGCCAGCAGCCAAGGTTTGCCTCCGCGAGAGGAAAAACTGTTTTTT.